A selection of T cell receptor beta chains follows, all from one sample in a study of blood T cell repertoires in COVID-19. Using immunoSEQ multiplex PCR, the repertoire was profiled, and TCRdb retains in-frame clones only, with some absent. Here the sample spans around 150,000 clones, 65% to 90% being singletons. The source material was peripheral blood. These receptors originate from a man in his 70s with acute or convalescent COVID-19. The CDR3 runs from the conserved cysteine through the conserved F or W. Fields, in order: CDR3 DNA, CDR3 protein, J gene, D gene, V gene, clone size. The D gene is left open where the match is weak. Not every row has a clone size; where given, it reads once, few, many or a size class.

CDR3 DNA: TGCGCCAGCAGCTCGGACAGGGCGGGGAACTATGGCTACACCTTC; CDR3 protein: CASSSDRAGNYGYTF; J gene: TRBJ1-2; D gene: TRBD1; V gene: TRBV5-1; clone size: -
CDR3 DNA: TGCAGCGTTGGGGGCGGTGGGAGCAATCAGCCCCAGCATTTT; CDR3 protein: CSVGGGGSNQPQHF; J gene: TRBJ1-5; D gene: -; V gene: TRBV29-1; clone size: few
CDR3 DNA: TGCGCCAGCAGCTTGGAAGTGAGCTCCTACGAGCAGTACTTC; CDR3 protein: CASSLEVSSYEQYF; J gene: TRBJ2-7; D gene: -; V gene: TRBV5-1; clone size: once
CDR3 DNA: TGCAGGGCGGGGGGCACAGATACGCAGTATTTT; CDR3 protein: CRAGGTDTQYF; J gene: TRBJ2-3; D gene: TRBD2; V gene: TRBV20-1; clone size: -
CDR3 DNA: TGTGCCAGTAGTACAGGGTCGAAGCAGCCCCAGCATTTT; CDR3 protein: CASSTGSKQPQHF; J gene: TRBJ1-5; D gene: -; V gene: TRBV19; clone size: -
CDR3 DNA: TGTGCCAGCCATGAGACAGGGAACGGGAAGACCCAGTACTTC; CDR3 protein: CASHETGNGKTQYF; J gene: TRBJ2-5; D gene: TRBD1; V gene: TRBV28; clone size: -
CDR3 DNA: TGTGCCAGCAGCCCCACCCAGGGATCCTACGAGCAGTACTTC; CDR3 protein: CASSPTQGSYEQYF; J gene: TRBJ2-7; D gene: -; V gene: TRBV5-4; clone size: -
CDR3 DNA: TGTGCCAGTAGTGCACAGGGAATTGGAGAGCAGTTCTTC; CDR3 protein: CASSAQGIGEQFF; J gene: TRBJ2-1; D gene: -; V gene: TRBV19; clone size: -
CDR3 DNA: TGTGCCAGCAGCCAAGTGGGGCGCGACACTGAAGCTTTCTTT; CDR3 protein: CASSQVGRDTEAFF; J gene: TRBJ1-1; D gene: -; V gene: TRBV4-2; clone size: -
CDR3 DNA: TGTGCCAGCAGCTCCCTGGGACTAGCGTACACGAGCTCCTACAATGAGCAGTTCTTC; CDR3 protein: CASSSLGLAYTSSYNEQFF; J gene: TRBJ2-1; D gene: TRBD2; V gene: TRBV7-8; clone size: -
CDR3 DNA: TGTGCCAGCAGGTCTACAGGGAGGGGCTACGAGCAGTACTTC; CDR3 protein: CASRSTGRGYEQYF; J gene: TRBJ2-7; D gene: -; V gene: TRBV13; clone size: -
CDR3 DNA: TGTGCCAGCAGCCGGGGACTAGCTGACACCGGGGAGCTGTTTTTT; CDR3 protein: CASSRGLADTGELFF; J gene: TRBJ2-2; D gene: TRBD2; V gene: TRBV7-9; clone size: -
CDR3 DNA: TGTGCCAGCTCACCACTCAGGGGGATCACTAACTATGGCTACACCTTC; CDR3 protein: CASSPLRGITNYGYTF; J gene: TRBJ1-2; D gene: TRBD1; V gene: TRBV18; clone size: -
CDR3 DNA: TGTGCCAGCTCACCACGACAGGGGAACTATGGCTACACCTTC; CDR3 protein: CASSPRQGNYGYTF; J gene: TRBJ1-2; D gene: TRBD1; V gene: TRBV18; clone size: once
CDR3 DNA: TGTGCCAGCAGCTTCAGGGACCAAGAGACCCAGTACTTC; CDR3 protein: CASSFRDQETQYF; J gene: TRBJ2-5; D gene: -; V gene: TRBV5-6; clone size: -